Listed here are 23 T cell receptor beta chains from one sample, sequenced in a study of T-cell reconstitution after alpha-beta-depleted transplantation in children. This sample's TCRbeta library carried unique molecular identifier barcodes. TCRdb called the PCR reads again in MiXCR, with one record for every CDR3 protein. This repertoire shows hundreds of thousands of distinct CDR3 sequences, about 25% found once; its top ten account for less than 3.5%. The sequenced sample was PBMCs, obtained before TCRalphabeta/CD19-depleted stem cell transplant. Receptors originate from a girl aged 2-9 years with Fanconi anemia, due to receive a stem cell transplant.

In regard to this clonotype: Sequence at one end of the junction differs from germline and may be a read error. The chain uses TRBV5-5 and TRBJ1-1; unclear D gene. Per germline, CDR1 SGHKS and CDR2 YYEKEE (reference sequence). The CDR3 consists of 13 residues. CDR3 DNA: TGTGCCAGCAGCGGCGACTTGAAGACTGAAGCTTTCTTT. Translated: CASSGDLKTEAFF.

The chain links TRBV20-1 to TRBJ2-7; unclear D gene. This CDR3 region has 10 residues. Germline lookup yields CDR1 DFQATT and CDR2 SNEGSKA (reference sequence). CDR3 DNA sequence: TGCAGCGCCGCCATCTACGAGCAGTACTTC. Its protein product is CSAAIYEQYF.

This clonotype showed up just once. This chain links TRBV29-1 with TRBJ2-5; 9 nucleotides agree with TRBD1. Losses at the gene ends were 8 bases for V and 1 base for J; bases not matched to a gene: 5. This CDR3 has 13 amino acids. CDR1 and CDR2 from the germline V gene are SQVTM and ANQGSEA. The CDR3 here is CSSMTGGQETQYF. The DNA for the CDR3 is TGCAGCTCTATGACAGGGGGCCAAGAGACCCAGTACTTC.

This clonotype was detected ten times or more. The CDR3 region is CASSYLGRGATNEKLFF. The CDR3 DNA reads as TGTGCCAGCAGTTACCTCGGGCGGGGGGCAACTAATGAAAAACTGTTTTTT. The V gene is TRBV6-5, the J gene TRBJ1-4; maybe TRBD1 (5 bases). Deletions cut 2 bases from V and 0 bases from J, with 13 bases between. Per germline, CDR1 MNHEY and CDR2 SVGAGI. This CDR3 spans 17 amino acids.

This clonotype was detected ten times or more. This chain connects TRBV29-1 to TRBJ1-1; the match to TRBD1 covers 7 bases. CDR3 length: 13 amino acids. Trimming removed 2 bases from V and 1 base from J; junction bases left unmatched: 1. Germline V gene data show CDR1 as SQVTM and CDR2 as ANQGSEA. CDR3 bases: TGCAGCGTTGAACGACAGGGGAACACTGAAGCTTTCTTT. Protein product: CSVERQGNTEAFF.

Many counts were recorded for this clonotype. This chain uses TRBV5-1 with TRBJ2-4; D possibly corresponds to TRBD1 (6 bases). V shed 3 bases and J shed 8 bases, with 18 bases lying between them. Germline CDR1 SGHRS, CDR2 YFSETQ. The CDR3 extends over 15 amino acids. The CDR3 here is CASSSGIAPGDIQYF. The CDR3 DNA is TGCGCCAGCAGCTCGGGGATAGCGCCAGGGGACATTCAGTACTTC.

The CDR3 spells CASSQDYSYEQYF. The CDR3 DNA sequence: TGCGCCAGCAGCCAAGACTACTCCTACGAGCAGTACTTC. The rearrangement uses TRBV4-1 and TRBJ2-7; no definite D call. The CDR3 has 13 residues. Germline CDR1 MGHRA, CDR2 YSYEKL. Trimming shortened V by 0 bases and J by 0 bases, and 3 bases separated the two germline ends.

The gene calls are TRBV20-1 and TRBJ2-1, with D possibly being TRBD1 or TRBD2 (6 bases each). V was clipped by 2 bases and J by 2 bases, with 13 bases between them. The germline gives CDR1 DFQATT, CDR2 SNEGSKA (reference sequence). This CDR3 is 15 amino acids long. In DNA, the CDR3 is TGCAGTGCTAGAAGGGGGGAGGCCCCCTACAATGAGCAGTTCTTC. This translates into CSARRGEAPYNEQFF.

V usage is TRBV5-1 and J usage is TRBJ2-1; a possible D gene is TRBD2 (6 bases). The CDR3 runs to 16 residues. Trimming left V 0 bases short and J 8 bases short, with 18 bases between. The germline gives CDR1 SGHRS, CDR2 YFSETQ. The CDR3 sequence is CASSLEISPEGDEQFF. The CDR3 region has the DNA TGCGCCAGCAGCTTGGAAATAAGCCCGGAGGGCGATGAGCAGTTCTTC.

Ten or more counts support this clonotype. The chain recombines TRBV29-1 with TRBJ2-1; D might be TRBD1 (6 bases). The V gene lost 6 bases and the J gene lost 4 bases, with 7 bases spanning the gap. The length of the CDR3 is 11 residues. Germline CDR1 is SQVTM and CDR2 is ANQGSEA. CDR3 residues: CSVDRYNEQFF. The CDR3 DNA reads TGCAGCGTGGACAGATACAATGAGCAGTTCTTC.

In its sample, this clonotype was seen a few times. The chain is built from TRBV25-1 and TRBJ1-1; D not certain. Germline CDR1 is MGHDK and CDR2 is SYGVNS. The ends were cut back, 3 bases at V and 4 bases at J, with 15 bases in the middle. The CDR3 loop spans 15 amino acids. CDR3 in DNA: TGTGCCAGCAGTGACCCTCTCGGGTTGGTCACTGAAGCTTTCTTT. This encodes CASSDPLGLVTEAFF. The full variable domain, its missing parts supplied by reference TRBV25-1 and TRBJ1-1, is EADIYQTPRYLVIGTGKKITLECSQTMGHDKMYWYQQDPGMELHLIHYSYGVNSTEKGDLSSESTVSRIRTEHFPLTLESARPSHTSQYLCASSDPLGLVTEAFFGQGTRLTVV.

In this sample, this clonotype turned up many times. The chain is built from TRBV20-1 and TRBJ1-3; the D is unclear. With 4 bases removed from V and 1 base from J, the gap between germline ends came to 11 bases. The CDR3 covers 14 residues. Germline V gene sequence: CDR1 DFQATT, CDR2 SNEGSKA (reference sequence). The CDR3 protein is CSAMGLRSGNTIYF. The CDR3 bases are TGCAGTGCTATGGGCCTCCGGTCTGGAAACACCATATATTTT.

This clonotype appeared many times. The chain recombines TRBV5-1 with TRBJ2-1, with a possible D match to TRBD2 (5 bases). Per the germline V gene, CDR1 is SGHRS and CDR2 is YFSETQ. There are 14 residues in the CDR3. Trimming stripped 2 bases from V and 6 bases from J, with 12 bases between. For the CDR3, the DNA is TGCGCCAGCAGCTTTGCTAGCAAGGGCAATGAGCAGTTCTTC. This encodes CASSFASKGNEQFF.

In this sample, this clonotype turned up a few times. The V and J genes are TRBV9 and TRBJ2-2, with 9 bases aligning to TRBD2. Germline CDR1 reads SGDLS; CDR2 reads YYNGEE. Losses at the gene ends were 4 bases for V and 5 bases for J; bases not matched to a gene: 24. The CDR3 loop spans 21 amino acids. The CDR3 nucleotides are TGTGCCAGCAGCTTAACCCGCAGGTCCCTAGCGGGGCCCCTGAAAACCGGGGAGCTGTTTTTT. Its translation is CASSLTRRSLAGPLKTGELFF.

As for this clonotype: Sequence at one end of the junction differs from germline and may be a read error. The chain employs TRBV29-1 and TRBJ2-1; weak D call: TRBD2 (6 bases). The CDR3 runs 9 residues. The germline CDR1 and CDR2 sequences are SQVTM and ANQGSEA. In DNA, the CDR3 is TGCAGCGTCGACCGGGACTCTCTATTC. It yields the protein CSVDRDSLF.

The J gene is TRBJ2-1, the V gene TRBV7-2; D not certain. This CDR3 spans 15 amino acids. Trimming stripped 3 bases from V and 3 bases from J, with 12 bases between. Germline lookup yields CDR1 SGHTA and CDR2 FQGNSA. CDR3 DNA: TGTGCCAGCAGCTTCTTACCGAGGCGCTACAATGAGCAGTTCTTC. This translates into CASSFLPRRYNEQFF.

There are many counts of this clonotype. The V and J genes are TRBV7-2 and TRBJ2-3; 12 positions agree with TRBD1. The CDR3 loop spans 15 amino acids. The junction had 7 bases not matched to a gene; V was cut back by 5 bases and J by 7 bases. Germline CDR1 reads SGHTA; CDR2 reads FQGNSA. The CDR3 region has the DNA TGTGCCAGCAGCCTCGGGACAGGGGGCGCGTATACGCAGTATTTT. It yields the protein CASSLGTGGAYTQYF.

The V gene is TRBV5-1, the J gene TRBJ2-5; D remains unclear. CDR1 is SGHRS and CDR2 is YFSETQ in the germline V gene. The CDR3 covers 13 residues. V dropped 1 base and J dropped 5 bases, with 9 bases sitting between them. DNA for the CDR3: TGCGCCAGCAGCTTGATTCTGGAGGAGACCCAGTACTTC. Translating it yields CASSLILEETQYF. The full variable domain, rest sourced from reference TRBV5-1 and TRBJ2-5, is KAGVTQTPRYLIKTRGQQVTLSCSPISGHRSVSWYQQTPGQGLQFLFEYFSETQRNKGNFPGRFSGRQFSNSRSEMNVSTLELGDSALYLCASSLILEETQYFGPGTRLLVL.

This clonotype was seen a single time. The J gene is TRBJ2-7, the V gene TRBV20-1, with a tentative D call TRBD1 (5 bases). This CDR3 region has 15 residues. Germline values: CDR1 DFQATT, CDR2 SNEGSKA (reference sequence). Trimming pared 2 bases from V and 2 bases from J, leaving 16 bases between. The CDR3 spells CSARRSPGPTYEQYF. The CDR3 coding sequence is TGCAGTGCTAGAAGGTCGCCAGGGCCTACCTACGAGCAGTACTTC.

Only a few counts were recorded for this clonotype. The V gene is TRBV20-1, the J gene TRBJ2-1; 7 bases fit TRBD2. Germline trimming cut 2 bases from V and 12 bases from J; bases unmatched to any gene: 13. This CDR3 is 14 amino acids long. Germline values: CDR1 DFQATT, CDR2 SNEGSKA (reference sequence). The CDR3 nucleotides are TGCAGTGCTAGAACAACGCTCGGACTAGTCACGCAGTTCTTC. Amino acid sequence: CSARTTLGLVTQFF.

The rearrangement joins TRBV14 to TRBJ1-1; D perhaps matches TRBD1 (5 bases). Germline assignment: CDR1 SGHDN and CDR2 FVKESK. Trimming removed 4 bases from V and 5 bases from J, with 11 bases in between. There are 13 residues in the CDR3. The CDR3 DNA sequence: TGTGCCAGCAGCCCTAGGGACGCAACTGAAGCTTTCTTT. Residues: CASSPRDATEAFF.

The chain couples TRBV20-1 to TRBJ2-7, with D unclear. V lost 3 bases and J 2 bases, leaving 14 bases between the germline ends. The germline gives CDR1 DFQATT, CDR2 SNEGSKA (reference sequence). There are 14 residues in the CDR3. For the CDR3, the DNA is TGCAGTGCTAGTAGTCTAACCCAGACCTACGAGCAGTACTTC. Translation: CSASSLTQTYEQYF.

The chain recombines TRBV29-1 with TRBJ2-7, with unresolved D. Trimming shortened V by 0 bases and J by 3 bases, and 15 bases separated the two germline ends. The CDR3 is 15 residues long. The germline gives CDR1 SQVTM, CDR2 ANQGSEA. DNA for the CDR3: TGCAGCGTTGAAGATCGGGTTCACAGTCACTACGAGCAGTACTTC. Translated, it gives CSVEDRVHSHYEQYF.